The sequence of this TCR beta chain was determined in a study of shared clonotypes between healthy human individuals. General study findings and limits: Among donors, the sharing of clonotypes was expected to be influenced by sequencing depth. Sampling used blood alone; tissue repertoires probably differ.

In the original analysis: Junction-only immunoSEQ sequences carried no quality scores, so filtering differed. TCRdb's table, derived via immunoSEQ multiplex PCR, lists solely in-frame clones and lacks some. Clone size and the V and J calls come from that table; the DNA yielded D and trimming. The table shows about 500,000 clones, with 60% to 80% occurring only once. J lost 2 bases, V lost 3 bases, and 4 bases had no gene match. Germline CDR1 MDHEN, CDR2 SYDVKM. CDR3 length: 15 amino acids. This clone was seen once. Its specificity is unknown. A much more abundant neighbour one base away suggests this may be a read error.

This TCR was sampled from a woman between 40 and 55 years old in good health. Some clones in this sample may be carry-over from other donors' samples. The sample was PBMCs. The gene calls are TRBV28 and TRBJ2-1; 7 nucleotides line up with TRBD2. The CDR3 loop is CASSLTGGPYNEQFF. The CDR3 DNA is TGTGCCAGCAGTTTGACGGGAGGACCCTACAATGAGCAGTTCTTC.